This T cell receptor beta chain emerged from a study of T cell responses to AZD1222 COVID-19 vaccine. This clone showed up just a few times. Antigen: not known. The germline V gene encodes CDR1 MNHEY and CDR2 SVGAGI. With 5 bases clipped from V and 6 bases from J, the junction kept 12 bases outside the gene matches. CDR3 length: 15 amino acids. Findings of the study overall: There were mostly white British donors and more females than males, and clonal diversity was possibly underestimated. In the spike-specific TCR repertoire, nearly half reportedly target unmutated variant regions.

Only in-frame clones appear in the TCRdb table, and some are missing; sequencing was by immunoSEQ multiplex PCR. The sample carries around 99,000 clones, approximately 91% recorded once. This sample comprised peripheral blood, obtained on day 0 of AZD1222 vaccination. The sequence came from an adult in good health. The chain joins TRBV6-5 to TRBJ1-1, with 7 bases that match TRBD1. The CDR3 is CASSPPTGAPAEAFF. The CDR3 DNA sequence: TGTGCCAGCAGTCCCCCCACAGGGGCCCCTGCTGAAGCTTTCTTT.